Listed below are T cell receptor beta chains from one sample, sequenced in a study of T cell repertoires in cytomegalovirus infection. Which antigens these TCRs recognize remains unknown. TCRdb used MiXCR to reprocess the reads, holding one entry per CDR3 protein. The repertoire holds 800,000 to 950,000 distinct CDR3 sequences, with less than 35% as singletons. The sample consisted of cultured CD8+ T cells from PBMCs, taken from culture after CMV antigen stimulation. The receptors derive from a human donor in good health (CMV status not recorded). Some clones in this sample may be carry-over from other donors' samples. The CDR3 runs from the conserved cysteine through the conserved F or W. A D gene is named only where the DNA matches it firmly. A row's size may be missing; if present it is once, few, many or a size class.

D gene: TRBD1
clone size: many
V gene: TRBV7-2
J gene: TRBJ2-1
CDR3 DNA: TGTGCCAGCAGCAGGGACAGCCTCTCCTACAATGAGCAGTTCTTC
CDR3 protein: CASSRDSLSYNEQFF

D gene: TRBD2
clone size: .
V gene: TRBV4-3
J gene: TRBJ2-1
CDR3 DNA: TGCGCCAGCAGCCAAGATACTTACTCTAGCGGGGGTAATGAGCAGTTCTTC
CDR3 protein: CASSQDTYSSGGNEQFF

D gene: .
clone size: .
V gene: TRBV5-6
J gene: TRBJ1-2
CDR3 DNA: TGTGCCAGCAGCTTGGGGGAGGTGGAGTATGGCTATACCTTC
CDR3 protein: CASSLGEVEYGYTF

D gene: .
clone size: .
V gene: TRBV9
J gene: TRBJ2-5
CDR3 DNA: TGTGCCAGCAGCGTACTGGGGCTCGGTCAAGAGACCCAGTACTTC
CDR3 protein: CASSVLGLGQETQYF

D gene: TRBD2
clone size: few
V gene: TRBV5-4
J gene: TRBJ2-7
CDR3 DNA: TGTGCCAGCAGCTTGGGACTAGCGGGAGCGAGCTCCTACGAGCAGTACTTC
CDR3 protein: CASSLGLAGASSYEQYF

D gene: TRBD1
clone size: few
V gene: TRBV25-1
J gene: TRBJ1-1
CDR3 DNA: TGTGCCAGCAGACAGGGGTTCTACACTGAAGCTTTCTTT
CDR3 protein: CASRQGFYTEAFF

D gene: TRBD1
clone size: .
V gene: TRBV2
J gene: TRBJ2-2
CDR3 DNA: TGTGCCGGCGACAGGGAGACCGGGGAGCTGTTTTTT
CDR3 protein: CAGDRETGELFF

D gene: TRBD2
clone size: .
V gene: TRBV7-6
J gene: TRBJ2-1
CDR3 DNA: TGTGCCAGTTTTTTTCCCCCGACTAGCGGGGGGACCTACAATGACCAGTTCTTC
CDR3 protein: CASFFPPTSGGTYNDQFF

D gene: .
clone size: .
V gene: TRBV5-5
J gene: TRBJ2-2
CDR3 DNA: TGTGCCAGCAGCACGGTGGGAAGGGGATACGGGGAGCTGTTTTTT
CDR3 protein: CASSTVGRGYGELFF

D gene: TRBD1
clone size: many
V gene: TRBV10-3
J gene: TRBJ1-2
CDR3 DNA: TGTGCCATCGACCAGGGGGTAAATCTCGGCTATGGCTACACCTTC
CDR3 protein: CAIDQGVNLGYGYTF

D gene: .
clone size: once
V gene: TRBV19
J gene: TRBJ2-7
CDR3 DNA: TGTGCCAGTAGTATGGGGTCCCAGGGCGAGCAGTACTTC
CDR3 protein: CASSMGSQGEQYF

D gene: TRBD1
clone size: .
V gene: TRBV12-3/TRBV12-4
J gene: TRBJ1-1
CDR3 DNA: TGTGCCAGCAGTATTCGGGACAGGGGGGCTTCTACTGAAGCTTTCTTT
CDR3 protein: CASSIRDRGASTEAFF

D gene: .
clone size: few
V gene: TRBV19
J gene: TRBJ1-4
CDR3 DNA: TGTGCCAGTAGTACCCCCCTGGACAAGAATGAAAAACTGTTTTTT
CDR3 protein: CASSTPLDKNEKLFF

D gene: TRBD1
clone size: .
V gene: TRBV19
J gene: TRBJ1-2
CDR3 DNA: TGTGCCAGTAAGACAGGGGGCAACTATGGCTACACCTTC
CDR3 protein: CASKTGGNYGYTF

D gene: .
clone size: many
V gene: TRBV6-4
J gene: TRBJ2-2
CDR3 DNA: TGTGCCAGCAGTGACTCTAGCGACACCGGGGAGCTGTTTTTT
CDR3 protein: CASSDSSDTGELFF

D gene: TRBD2
clone size: .
V gene: TRBV9
J gene: TRBJ2-2
CDR3 DNA: TGTGCCAGCAGCGTAGAGCTAGCGGTGCCCACCGGGGAGCTGTTTTTT
CDR3 protein: CASSVELAVPTGELFF